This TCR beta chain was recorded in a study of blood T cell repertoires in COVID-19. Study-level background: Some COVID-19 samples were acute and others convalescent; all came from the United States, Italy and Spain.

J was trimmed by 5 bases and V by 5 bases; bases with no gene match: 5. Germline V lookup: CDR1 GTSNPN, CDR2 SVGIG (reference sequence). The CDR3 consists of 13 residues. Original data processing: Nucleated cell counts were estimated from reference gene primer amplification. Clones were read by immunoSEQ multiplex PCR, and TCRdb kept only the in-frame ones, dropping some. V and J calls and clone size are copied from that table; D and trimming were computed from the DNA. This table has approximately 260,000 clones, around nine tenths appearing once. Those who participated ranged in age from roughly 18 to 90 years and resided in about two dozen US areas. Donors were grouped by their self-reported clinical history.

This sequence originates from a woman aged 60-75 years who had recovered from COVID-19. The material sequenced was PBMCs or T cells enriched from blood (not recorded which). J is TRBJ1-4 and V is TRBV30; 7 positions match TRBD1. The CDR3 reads CAWAQGWNEKLFF. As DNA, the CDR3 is TGTGCCTGGGCACAGGGGTGGAATGAAAAACTGTTTTTT.